The sequence of this T cell receptor beta chain was determined in a study of blood T cells in healthy people across ages. Points from the study as a whole: What prevented conclusive comparison of naive and antigen-experienced cells was that PBMCs were unsorted.

About this clonotype itself: Its target is unknown.

The second PCR ran about 6 to 12 cycles with a sample-barcoded 5' primer and J-beta primers. Every sample gave at least 2.5 million paired-end reads containing CDR3. TCRdb re-called the 5' RACE reads through MiXCR, storing one row per CDR3 protein. The profile shows some 1,000,000 distinct CDR3 sequences, about 23% of them singletons. There were at least 5 micrograms of total RNA extracted from every sample. The sample was also linked to a second study, of T cells of mothers and their children. That source notes: Reads obtained per mother exceeded 9.5 million TCR beta CDR3 reads, with some 3 million obtained per child.

The TCR comes from a girl aged 2 to 10 in good health. Sequencing input: blood.

The CDR3 DNA sequence: TGTGCCAGCAGTGAATATTGGAAAAGCACAGATACGCAGTATTTT. Residues: CASSEYWKSTDTQYF. The chain couples TRBV25-1 to TRBJ2-3; no clear D. CDR1 and CDR2 (germline): MGHDK, SYGVNS. This CDR3 spans 15 amino acids. V lost 0 bases, J lost 0 bases, and 7 bases lay in between.